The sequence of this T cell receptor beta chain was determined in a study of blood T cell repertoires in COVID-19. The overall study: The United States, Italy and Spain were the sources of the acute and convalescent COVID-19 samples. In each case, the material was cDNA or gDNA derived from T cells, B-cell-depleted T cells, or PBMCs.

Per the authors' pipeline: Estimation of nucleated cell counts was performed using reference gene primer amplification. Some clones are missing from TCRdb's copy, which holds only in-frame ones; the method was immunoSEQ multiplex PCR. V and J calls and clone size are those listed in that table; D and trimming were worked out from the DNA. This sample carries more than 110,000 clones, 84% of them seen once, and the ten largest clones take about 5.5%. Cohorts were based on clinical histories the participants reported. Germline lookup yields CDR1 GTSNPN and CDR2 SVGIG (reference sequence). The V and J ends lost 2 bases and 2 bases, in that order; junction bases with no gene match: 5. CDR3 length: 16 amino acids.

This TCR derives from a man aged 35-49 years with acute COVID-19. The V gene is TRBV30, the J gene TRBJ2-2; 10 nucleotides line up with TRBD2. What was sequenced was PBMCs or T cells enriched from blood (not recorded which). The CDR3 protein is CAWSISGRINTGELFF. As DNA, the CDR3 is TGTGCCTGGAGTATTAGCGGGAGGATCAACACCGGGGAGCTGTTTTTT.